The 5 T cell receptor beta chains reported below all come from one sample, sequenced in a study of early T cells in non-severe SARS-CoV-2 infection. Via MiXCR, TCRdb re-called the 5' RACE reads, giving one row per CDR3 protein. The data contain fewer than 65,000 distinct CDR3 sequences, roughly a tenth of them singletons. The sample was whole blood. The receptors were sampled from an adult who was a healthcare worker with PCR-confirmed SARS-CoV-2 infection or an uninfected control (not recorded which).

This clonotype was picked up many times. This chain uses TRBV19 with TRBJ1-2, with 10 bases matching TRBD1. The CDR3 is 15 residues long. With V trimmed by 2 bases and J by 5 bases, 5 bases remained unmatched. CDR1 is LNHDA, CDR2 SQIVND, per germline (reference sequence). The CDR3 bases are TGTGCCAGTAGTATACTCGACAGGGGGCTATATGGCTACACCTTC. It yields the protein CASSILDRGLYGYTF.

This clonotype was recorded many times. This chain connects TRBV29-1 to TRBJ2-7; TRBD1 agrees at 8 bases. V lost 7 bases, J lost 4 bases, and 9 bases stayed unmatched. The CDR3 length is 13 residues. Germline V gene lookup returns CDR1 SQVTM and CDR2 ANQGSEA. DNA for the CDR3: TGCAGCGGAACCGGGACAGGAAGTTACGAGCAGTACTTC. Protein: CSGTGTGSYEQYF.

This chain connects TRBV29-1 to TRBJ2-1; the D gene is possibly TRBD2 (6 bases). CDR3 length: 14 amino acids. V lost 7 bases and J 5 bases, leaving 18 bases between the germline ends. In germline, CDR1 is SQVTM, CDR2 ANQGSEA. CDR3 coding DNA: TGCAGCGCTATGACTAGTTTGGACGACAATGAGCAGTTCTTC. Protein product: CSAMTSLDDNEQFF.

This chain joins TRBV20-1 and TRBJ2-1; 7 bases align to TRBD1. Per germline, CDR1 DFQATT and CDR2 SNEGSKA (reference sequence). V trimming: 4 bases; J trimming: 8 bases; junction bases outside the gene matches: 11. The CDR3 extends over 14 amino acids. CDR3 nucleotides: TGCAGTGCTATGTGGGACAGCCTTGTAGATGAGCAGTTCTTC. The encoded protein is CSAMWDSLVDEQFF.

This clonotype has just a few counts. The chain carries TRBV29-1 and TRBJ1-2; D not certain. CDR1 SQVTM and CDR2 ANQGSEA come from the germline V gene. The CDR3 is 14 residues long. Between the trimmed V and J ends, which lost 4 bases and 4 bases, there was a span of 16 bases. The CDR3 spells CSVGGVRTGYGYTF. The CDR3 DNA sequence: TGCAGCGTTGGGGGTGTACGGACGGGCTATGGCTACACCTTC.